The present T cell receptor beta chain was sequenced within a study of T cell responses to AZD1222 COVID-19 vaccine. As for this clone: Its specificity is unknown.

Sequencing was performed with immunoSEQ multiplex PCR; in TCRdb, only in-frame clones are kept and a portion is missing. The top ten clones hold 18% of a sample with some 120,000 clones, 88% of them seen once. The germline V and J ends were trimmed by 4 bases and 5 bases, with 9 bases remaining between them. Germline V lookup: CDR1 MGHRA, CDR2 YSYEKL. This CDR3 is built from 13 residues. General study points: There were repertoire samples only from the period after the peak T cell response.

The specimen comprised peripheral blood, sampled on day 0 of MenACWY control vaccination. The source of this sequence is an adult in good health. V is TRBV4-1 and J is TRBJ2-1, with D possibly being TRBD1 or TRBD2 (5 bases each). The CDR3 loop is CASSPGPHNEQFF. The CDR3 DNA reads as TGCGCCAGCAGCCCGGGACCTCACAATGAGCAGTTCTTC.